The 9 T cell receptor beta chains given below trace back to one sample, sequenced in a study of a mutant IDH1 vaccine in newly diagnosed glioma. The time point is: week 5, during vaccination. One vaccine dose held 300 ug of mutant IDH1 20-mer peptide and came with topical imiquimod. Sequencing used immunoSEQ multiplex PCR; TCRdb keeps in-frame clones, though not all of them. This sample has 11,000 or so clones, with roughly 91% found just once. These receptors' targets are unknown. The specimen was PBMCs, collected from a glioma patient whose treatment included an IDH1 peptide vaccine. The receptors originated from a woman in her thirties or forties with glioma. Some clones in this sample may be carry-over from other donors' samples.

Remarks on this clone: An end of the junction differs from the germline gene, which may be a read error. The chain is built from TRBV30 and TRBJ1-5; 10 nucleotides line up with TRBD1. CDR3 length: 15 residues. From germline, CDR1 is GTSNPN and CDR2 SVGIG (reference sequence). CDR3 in DNA: TGTGCCTGGAGTGACCAGACAGGGGGCAAACAGCCCCAGCATTTT. Its translation is CAWSDQTGGKQPQHF.

This clone appeared a single time. The chain carries TRBV6-1 and TRBJ1-2; D remains unclear. CDR3 length equals 13 residues. V dropped 6 bases and J dropped 4 bases, with 12 bases sitting between them. Germline loops: CDR1 MNHNS, CDR2 SASEGT. The CDR3 DNA is TGTGCCAGCAGGACCCCTTCCGTCTATGGCTACACCTTC. Translated, it gives CASRTPSVYGYTF.

The chain links TRBV6-1 to TRBJ1-6; D gene ambiguous. CDR3 length: 15 amino acids. V was shortened by 5 bases and J by 4 bases, with 12 bases between the two germline ends. Germline values: CDR1 MNHNS, CDR2 SASEGT. In nucleotides, the CDR3 is TGTGCCAGCAGTCCGTCGGAGACATATAATTCACCCCTCCACTTT. This encodes CASSPSETYNSPLHF.

This sequence joins TRBV5-6 and TRBJ1-5; D remains unclear. The CDR3 runs 16 residues. Trimming pared 1 base from V and 4 bases from J, leaving 15 bases between. Germline V lookup: CDR1 SGHDT, CDR2 YYEEEE. Written as DNA, the CDR3 is TGTGCCAGCAGCTTGTATTCTAGGCACGTTAATCAGCCCCAGCATTTT. This sequence encodes CASSLYSRHVNQPQHF.

The V and J genes are TRBV19 and TRBJ1-5; TRBD1 matches at 8 bases. This CDR3 is 16 amino acids long. The junction had 11 bases not matched to a gene; V was cut back by 3 bases and J by 7 bases. The germline V gene has CDR1 LNHDA and CDR2 SQIVND (reference sequence). The CDR3 nucleotides are TGTGCCAGTAGTATGGGGGGCAGGGGGCAATTCCAGCCCCAGCATTTT. Amino acids: CASSMGGRGQFQPQHF.

The CDR3 DNA reads TGCAGCGTTGATTCCAGGGGGCGCGGGGAGACCCAGTACTTC. Translation: CSVDSRGRGETQYF. The rearrangement uses TRBV29-1 and TRBJ2-5; TRBD1 matches at 8 bases. The V gene end was trimmed by 3 bases and the J gene end by 5 bases; junction bases not matched to a gene: 8. The V gene's germline CDR1 is SQVTM and CDR2 ANQGSEA. This CDR3 region has 14 residues.

V gene TRBV28 combines with J gene TRBJ1-4; no reliable D call. This CDR3 contains 15 residues. The germline CDR1 and CDR2 sequences are MDHEN and SYDVKM. V was clipped by 6 bases and J by 8 bases, with 19 bases between them. The DNA for the CDR3 is TGTGCCAGCAGCCCCTCCGTACGAGCGAGAGAAAAACTGTTTTTT. Encoded protein: CASSPSVRAREKLFF.

The V call is TRBV13, the J call TRBJ2-2, with unresolved D. CDR3 length: 13 amino acids. Germline V gene lookup returns CDR1 PRHDT and CDR2 FYEKMQ (reference sequence). V lost 2 bases and J lost 3, with 4 bases in between. The CDR3 DNA is TGTGCCAGCAGCTTATGGGACACCGGGGAGCTGTTTTTT. Its translation is CASSLWDTGELFF.

This sequence joins TRBV28 and TRBJ2-7, with D unclear. V shed 0 bases and J shed 2 bases, with 8 bases lying between them. CDR1 is MDHEN and CDR2 is SYDVKM in the germline V gene. The CDR3 is 14 residues long. The CDR3 sequence is CASSLWTQPYEQYF. The CDR3 DNA is TGTGCCAGCAGTTTATGGACCCAGCCCTACGAGCAGTACTTC.